These T cell receptor beta chains were read from a single sample in a study of shared clonotypes between healthy human individuals. TCRdb's copy holds only in-frame clones and misses some; the assay was immunoSEQ multiplex PCR. This table has about 2 million clones, about 94% appearing once. The sequenced sample consisted of naive CD8+ T cells sorted from blood. The receptor source for this set is a man aged 18 to 30 in good health. Each CDR3 is given with its conserved first and last residue. Fields, in order: J gene, V gene, D gene, CDR3 protein. A D gene is named only where the DNA matches it firmly.

>TRBJ1-2|TRBV28|TRBD1
CASSLNLQGSLQTINYGYTF
>TRBJ2-2|TRBV27|.
CASTGQSGELFF
>TRBJ2-7|TRBV7-9|.
CASSLPVSHEQYF
>TRBJ2-1|TRBV5-1|.
CASRDTNYNEQFF
>TRBJ2-2|TRBV12-5|.
CATGLDTGELFF
>TRBJ2-7|TRBV4-1|.
CASSQVASSPYEQYF
>TRBJ2-1|TRBV7-2|.
CASSPPRLLSYNEQFF
>TRBJ2-3|TRBV5-6|.
CASLPGLEADTQYF
>TRBJ1-2|TRBV28|TRBD1
CASSETGVYGYTF
>TRBJ1-1|TRBV11-2|TRBD1
CASSAGQGTEAFF
>TRBJ2-7|TRBV7-9|.
CASSLSDTGPYEQYF
>TRBJ2-1|TRBV9|TRBD2
CASSVTSGANEQFF
>TRBJ2-4|TRBV19|.
CASSSGSLAKNIQYF
>TRBJ1-1|TRBV5-1|.
CASSLQTEYTEAFF
>TRBJ2-7|TRBV6-5|.
CASSYVGTPLEQYF
>TRBJ1-2|TRBV4-1|.
CASSQGGGYGYTF
>TRBJ2-7|TRBV27|TRBD1
CASSLLATGGSYEQYF
>TRBJ2-5|TRBV30|.
CALWTGQQETQYF
>TRBJ1-1|TRBV19|TRBD1
CASSTFFGTENTEAFF
>TRBJ2-7|TRBV27|TRBD2
CASSTGTRPGYEQYF
>TRBJ2-5|TRBV28|.
CASSPRDSPAQYF
>TRBJ2-7|TRBV7-3|.
CASSLQGPLGEQYF
>TRBJ2-1|TRBV27|.
CASSLFGGRSSYNEQFF
>TRBJ2-1|TRBV2|.
CASSVGALYNEQFF
>TRBJ2-7|TRBV7-9|TRBD1
CASSFAGQGYEQYF
>TRBJ1-2|TRBV7-9|TRBD1
CASSSGGSNYGYTF
>TRBJ2-2|TRBV14|TRBD2
CASSHSAGGTGELFF
>TRBJ2-5|TRBV6-1|.
CASSPTFQETQYF
>TRBJ2-3|TRBV9|.
CASTPDTASTDTQYF
>TRBJ2-5|TRBV11-2|.
CASSLVGLQETQYF
>TRBJ2-7|TRBV9|TRBD1
CASSVRTGTEQYF
>TRBJ2-7|TRBV19|TRBD2
CASSSGGTYEQYF
>TRBJ2-7|TRBV14|.
CASSQVRGLLEQYF
>TRBJ2-6|TRBV5-4|TRBD2
CAGSGGSGANVLTF
>TRBJ1-1|TRBV2|TRBD1
CASRGFVTRQGMNTEAFF
>TRBJ2-6|TRBV19|.
CASWGRISGANVLTF
>TRBJ2-5|TRBV5-6|TRBD1
CASSQTGQETQYF
>TRBJ2-1|TRBV5-1|.
CASSFRDGSYNEQFF
>TRBJ2-1|TRBV28|.
CASSSPLVGHEQFF
>TRBJ2-1|TRBV5-6|TRBD2
CASSLGLAWDEQFF
>TRBJ2-6|TRBV9|.
CASSVARTALSGANVLTF
>TRBJ2-1|TRBV20-1|.
CSARATNEQFF
>TRBJ1-2|TRBV2|.
CASGGSVDLFYGYTF
>TRBJ1-3|TRBV5-1|TRBD1
CASSLDRGFGNTIYF
>TRBJ2-7|TRBV6-1|TRBD2
CASSESTSGSADEQYF
>TRBJ1-5|TRBV27|.
CASSLWVHQPQHF
>TRBJ2-1|TRBV19|TRBD1
CASTGTGGYEQFF
>TRBJ2-2|TRBV28|TRBD1
CASSLTGANTGELFF